This is a list of T cell receptor beta chains from one sample in a study of PD-L1 blockade in urothelial cancer. Clones were sequenced by immunoSEQ multiplex PCR, and TCRdb holds only the in-frame ones, with some missing. Of around 38,000 clones listed, about 88% are singletons. The sample in question was PBMCs, obtained around atezolizumab (anti-PD-L1) treatment. The source of these receptors is a man between 60 and 75 years old with urothelial cancer. CDR3s include the opening cysteine and the closing phenylalanine or tryptophan. The order of the fields is V gene, clone size, J gene, CDR3 protein. Clone sizes are given selectively: once, few, many, or a class where the clone is expanded.

v_call: TRBV7-8; clone_size: NA; j_call: TRBJ1-3; cdr3_aa: CASSLLGQGVSGNTIYF
v_call: TRBV5-1; clone_size: NA; j_call: TRBJ1-1; cdr3_aa: CASRPTGGSSQAFF
v_call: TRBV10-3; clone_size: NA; j_call: TRBJ1-2; cdr3_aa: CATDNPQTSRGYTF
v_call: TRBV19; clone_size: NA; j_call: TRBJ2-2; cdr3_aa: CATGGILTGELFF
v_call: TRBV11-2; clone_size: NA; j_call: TRBJ2-4; cdr3_aa: CASSPPGGATKNIQYF
v_call: TRBV9; clone_size: NA; j_call: TRBJ1-1; cdr3_aa: CASSVATGVTEAFF
v_call: TRBV7-3; clone_size: NA; j_call: TRBJ2-4; cdr3_aa: CASTKGGTGKLAKNIQYF
v_call: TRBV7-8; clone_size: once; j_call: TRBJ1-1; cdr3_aa: CASSLRTGQVNTEAFF
v_call: TRBV6-5; clone_size: NA; j_call: TRBJ1-1; cdr3_aa: CASSYSSTPGWTEAFF
v_call: TRBV5-6; clone_size: NA; j_call: TRBJ1-2; cdr3_aa: CASSLGDRGQAYGYTF
v_call: TRBV5-1; clone_size: NA; j_call: TRBJ2-3; cdr3_aa: CASDSGSPGDTQYF
v_call: TRBV7-8; clone_size: NA; j_call: TRBJ1-5; cdr3_aa: CASLPDRGYQPQHF
v_call: TRBV5-1; clone_size: NA; j_call: TRBJ1-1; cdr3_aa: CASREGEGEAFF
v_call: TRBV14; clone_size: NA; j_call: TRBJ2-7; cdr3_aa: CASSYPTGDEQYF
v_call: TRBV29-1; clone_size: NA; j_call: TRBJ2-2; cdr3_aa: CSALDRANTGELFF
v_call: TRBV29-1; clone_size: NA; j_call: TRBJ1-1; cdr3_aa: CSVEGTQGARTEAFF
v_call: TRBV9; clone_size: NA; j_call: TRBJ1-2; cdr3_aa: CASSPRRENYGYTF
v_call: TRBV10-3; clone_size: NA; j_call: TRBJ1-2; cdr3_aa: CAISADRGRGGYTF
v_call: TRBV27; clone_size: NA; j_call: TRBJ1-1; cdr3_aa: CASSSPGQGATEAFF
v_call: TRBV5-1; clone_size: NA; j_call: TRBJ2-6; cdr3_aa: CASSLDGLAGANVLTF
v_call: TRBV7-8; clone_size: NA; j_call: TRBJ1-1; cdr3_aa: CASSMGGNTEAFF
v_call: TRBV2; clone_size: NA; j_call: TRBJ2-2; cdr3_aa: CASSGDRGAGGELFF
v_call: TRBV5-4; clone_size: few; j_call: TRBJ1-6; cdr3_aa: CASSSFDRGNSPLHF
v_call: TRBV5-1; clone_size: once; j_call: TRBJ2-7; cdr3_aa: CASSLTDRPYEQYF
v_call: TRBV18; clone_size: NA; j_call: TRBJ1-2; cdr3_aa: CASSPTAGIGYTF
v_call: TRBV6-4; clone_size: NA; j_call: TRBJ1-1; cdr3_aa: CASSSGTGGFTEAFF
v_call: TRBV27; clone_size: NA; j_call: TRBJ2-5; cdr3_aa: CASSFSGSLETQYF
v_call: TRBV5-6; clone_size: once; j_call: TRBJ2-1; cdr3_aa: CASSLGTGAPNEQFF
v_call: TRBV11-2; clone_size: NA; j_call: TRBJ1-1; cdr3_aa: CASSLDRVGGREAFF
v_call: TRBV6-1; clone_size: NA; j_call: TRBJ2-5; cdr3_aa: CASILGAWMYF
v_call: TRBV5-1; clone_size: NA; j_call: TRBJ1-4; cdr3_aa: CASSFFTANEKLFF
v_call: TRBV7-6; clone_size: NA; j_call: TRBJ2-1; cdr3_aa: CASSLEPGLAGPSSYNEQFF